This TCR beta chain came from a study of CD8+ T cells in alopecia areata. Overall study context: Treated patients were dosed with oral tofacitinib, taking 5 to 10 mg twice daily.

The sequencing template was cDNA reverse transcribed from extracted RNA. Assay: immunoSEQ multiplex PCR; the TCRdb copy retains only in-frame clones and omits some. The data show tens of thousands of clones, roughly 60% seen once. This CDR3 has 14 amino acids. Between the trimmed V and J ends, which lost 4 bases and 7 bases, there was a span of 16 bases. Per germline, CDR1 LGHNA and CDR2 YSLEER. PBMCs were stained for CD3, CD4 and CD8, and CD4+ and CD8+ T cells were sorted. This sample comprised CD8+ T cells sorted from blood, obtained at week 0. The clonotype was recovered from a human donor with alopecia areata. The V and J genes are TRBV4-3 and TRBJ1-2, with D perhaps TRBD1 (5 bases). Here the CDR3 reads CASSPGPGGSGYTF. CDR3 DNA sequence: TGCGCCAGCAGCCCGGGACCCGGAGGCAGTGGCTACACCTTC.